This T cell receptor beta chain was sequenced in a study of identical twins. CDR1 and CDR2 (germline): DFQATT, SNEGSKA (reference sequence). The V end lost 0 bases, the J end lost 4 bases, and 18 bases lay between the germline ends. The length of the CDR3 is 16 residues. Details on this clonotype: Its antigen is as yet unknown.

General study points: Excess twin sharing in beta out-of-frame sequences was weaker. Those out-of-frame alpha sequences shared by twins showed an excess of low generation probability. Models predicted too little out-of-frame TCR alpha sharing in monozygotic twins. There were fewer insertions in abundant cord blood beta clonotypes, but memory repertoires showed no such pattern.

TCRdb re-called the 5' RACE reads with MiXCR, one entry per CDR3 protein. Among 600,000 to 850,000 distinct CDR3 sequences listed, roughly 20% were seen once. The same data also contributed to another study, on T cells expressing NK-cell markers.

The receptor comes from a woman between 18 and 30 years old in good health. The chain is built from TRBV20-1 and TRBJ2-5; possible D gene TRBD2, 5 bases. Material for sequencing was PBMCs. CDR3 in amino acids: CSARDIPREGGETQYF. CDR3 bases: TGCAGTGCTAGAGATATCCCGAGGGAAGGTGGAGAGACCCAGTACTTC.